This T cell receptor (beta chain) derives from a study of breast tumors, draining lymph nodes, adjacent tissues. This clonotype was counted many times. Its target is not known. TCRdb called the multiplex PCR reads again in MiXCR, with one record for every CDR3 protein. The data show some 120,000 distinct CDR3 sequences, 15% to 20% seen once. Samples came from axillary lymph nodes draining the breast cancer. The CDR3 consists of 16 residues. The germline gives CDR1 SGDLS, CDR2 YYNGEE. V shed 4 bases and J 0 bases; nucleotides not matched to a gene: 7. Study outcomes and limitations: Findings are consistent with lymph node origin and intratumoral expansion of most tumor T cells.

The clonotype comes from a female donor with breast cancer. Some clones in this sample may be carry-over from other donors' samples. Sequencing used axillary lymph node tissue. The genes are TRBV9 and TRBJ2-3; 8 bases are a match to TRBD2. The CDR3, as DNA: TGTGCCAGCAGCCCAGGACTAGCCTCTAGCACAGATACGCAGTATTTT. It codes for CASSPGLASSTDTQYF.